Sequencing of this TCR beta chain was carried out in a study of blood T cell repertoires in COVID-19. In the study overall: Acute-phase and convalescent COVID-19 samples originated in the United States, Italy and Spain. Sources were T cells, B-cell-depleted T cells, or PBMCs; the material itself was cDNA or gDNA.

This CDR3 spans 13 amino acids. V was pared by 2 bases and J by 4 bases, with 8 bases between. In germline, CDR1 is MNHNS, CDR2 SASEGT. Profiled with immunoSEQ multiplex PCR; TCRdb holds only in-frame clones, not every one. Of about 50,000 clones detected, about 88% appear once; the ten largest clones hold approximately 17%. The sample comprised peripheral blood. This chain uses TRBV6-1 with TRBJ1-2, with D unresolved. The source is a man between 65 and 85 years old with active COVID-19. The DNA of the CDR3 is TGTGCCAGCAGTGAAACTTACAGCTATGGCTACACCTTC. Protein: CASSETYSYGYTF.